The T cell receptor beta chain described here comes from a study of PD-1 blockade in classical Hodgkin lymphoma. Germline V gene data show CDR1 as SGHRS and CDR2 as YFSETQ. The CDR3 is 17 residues long. V was pared by 4 bases and J by 0 bases, with 7 bases of the junction left unmatched. Regarding this clone: Its antigen remains unidentified.

Time point given: newly diagnosed, previously untreated cHL patient sample. Acting as the comparison were PBMCs from newly diagnosed, untreated classical Hodgkin lymphoma. Using immunoSEQ multiplex PCR, the repertoire was profiled, and TCRdb retains in-frame clones only, with some absent. Of tens of thousands of clones listed, over 90% are singletons. General study findings and limits: Underlying causes for the observed repertoire differences were not defined, possibly disease activity or prior therapy. It was reported that newly diagnosed patients had less baseline TCR diversity than healthy donors.

Source material: peripheral blood mononuclear cells (PBMCs). The chain links TRBV5-1 to TRBJ2-6; 7 bases align to TRBD1. The TCR was taken from a human donor with classical Hodgkin lymphoma. CDR3 sequence reads: CASSLPGTASGANVLTF. In DNA, the CDR3 is TGCGCCAGCAGCCTTCCCGGGACAGCCTCTGGGGCCAACGTCCTGACTTTC.